Listed here are 16 T cell receptor beta chains from one sample, sequenced in a study of ipilimumab plus nivolumab after autologous stem cell transplantation. The assay was immunoSEQ multiplex PCR, and TCRdb's table has in-frame clones only and misses some. The sample has approximately 15,000 clones, roughly 80% seen once. Sequenced here: PBMCs, sampled in a trial of ipilimumab plus nivolumab as post-transplant consolidation. The receptors stem from a male donor with diffuse large B-cell lymphoma.

By share, this clone counts as medium-sized. V gene TRBV19 combines with J gene TRBJ1-5; no reliable D call. With 2 bases removed from V and 7 bases from J, the gap between germline ends came to 9 bases. The CDR3 is 13 amino acids. Germline V gene sequence: CDR1 LNHDA, CDR2 SQIVND (reference sequence). CDR3 DNA sequence: TGTGCCAGTAGTATACCCTGGCAACAGCCCCAGCATTTT. As protein: CASSIPWQQPQHF.

This clone was counted a few times. This chain joins TRBV6-1 and TRBJ1-2; 9 nucleotides match TRBD1. The germline V gene has CDR1 MNHNS and CDR2 SASEGT. The CDR3 extends over 12 amino acids. Germline trimming cut 10 bases from V and 5 bases from J; bases unmatched to any gene: 5. The DNA for the CDR3 is TGTGCCAATTCTGGGACAGGGTATGGCTACACCTTC. It translates to CANSGTGYGYTF.

The chain is built from TRBV2 and TRBJ1-1; 7 positions match TRBD1. CDR1 and CDR2 from the germline V gene are SNHLY and FYNNEI. Trimming took 6 bases from V and 8 from J; bases not matched to a gene: 6. This CDR3 has 12 amino acids. In DNA form, the CDR3 reads TGTGCCAGCAGGGCAGGGGGAAGCGAAGCTTTCTTT. As protein: CASRAGGSEAFF.

The chain links TRBV28 to TRBJ2-2, with a tentative D call TRBD2 (6 bases). Trimming removed 6 bases from V and 1 base from J, with 9 bases in between. This CDR3 has 14 amino acids. Germline V gives CDR1 MDHEN, CDR2 SYDVKM. The CDR3 DNA reads as TGTGCCAGCAGCCTCGGGGGGAACACCGGGGAGCTGTTTTTT. Amino acids: CASSLGGNTGELFF.

The chain is built from TRBV30 and TRBJ2-5, with D tentatively TRBD1 (6 bases). With 0 bases removed from V and 6 bases from J, the gap between germline ends came to 17 bases. The CDR3 runs to 15 residues. Germline CDR1 GTSNPN, CDR2 SVGIG (reference sequence). The CDR3 spells CAWSVMGHWMQTQYF. In nucleotides, the CDR3 is TGTGCCTGGAGTGTAATGGGACACTGGATGCAGACCCAGTACTTC. The full variable domain, completed using reference TRBV30 and TRBJ2-5, is SQTIHQWPATLVQPVGSPLSLECTVEGTSNPNLYWYRQAAGRGLQLLFYSVGIGQISSEVPQNLSASRPQDRQFILSSKKLLLSDSGFYLCAWSVMGHWMQTQYFGPGTRLLVL.

This chain connects TRBV5-6 to TRBJ1-1; the match to TRBD1 covers 10 bases. The ends lost 2 bases at V and 4 bases at J; junction bases unmatched: 5. The CDR3 spans 15 residues. Germline values: CDR1 SGHDT, CDR2 YYEEEE. The chain's CDR3 is CASSFTRTGGTEAFF. The CDR3 DNA follows: TGTGCCAGCAGCTTTACTAGGACAGGGGGCACTGAAGCTTTCTTT.

The chain links TRBV9 to TRBJ2-6, with TRBD1 matching 8 bases. This CDR3 is 17 amino acids long. The ends lost 3 bases at V and 0 bases at J; junction bases unmatched: 5. Germline V gene data show CDR1 as SGDLS and CDR2 as YYNGEE. The CDR3 here is CASSADRGASGANVLTF. The DNA for the CDR3 is TGTGCCAGCAGCGCCGACAGGGGCGCCTCTGGGGCCAACGTCCTGACTTTC. Filled out from reference TRBV9 and TRBJ2-6, the complete variable domain reads DSGVTQTPKHLITATGQRVTLRCSPRSGDLSVYWYQQSLDQGLQFLIQYYNGEERAKGNILERFSAQQFPDLHSELNLSSLELGDSALYFCASSADRGASGANVLTFGAGSRLTVL.

CDR3 DNA sequence: TGTGCCAGCAGCTTGGGCTGGGGCAATGAGCAGTTCTTC. As protein: CASSLGWGNEQFF. V gene TRBV5-4 combines with J gene TRBJ2-1; no clear D gene. The CDR3 runs 13 residues. V gave up 0 bases and J gave up 6 bases, with 7 bases separating them. The V gene's germline CDR1 is SGHNT and CDR2 YYREEE (reference sequence).

J is TRBJ2-4 and V is TRBV18, with TRBD1 matching over 9 bases. V lost 4 bases to trimming and J lost 7 bases; unmatched junction nucleotides: 8. The CDR3 extends over 15 amino acids. Germline V gives CDR1 KGHSH, CDR2 LQKENI. The CDR3 DNA is TGTGCCAGCTCACTACGGGACAGGGAAAGGAACATTCAGTACTTC. Translation: CASSLRDRERNIQYF.

The rearrangement joins TRBV4-1 to TRBJ1-2, with a weak D call TRBD1 (6 bases). V was shortened by 0 bases and J by 1 base, with 15 bases between the two germline ends. CDR3 length: 17 residues. Germline V gene lookup returns CDR1 MGHRA and CDR2 YSYEKL. CDR3 region: CASSQDNRGRGNYGYTF. CDR3 DNA sequence: TGCGCCAGCAGCCAAGATAATCGGGGGCGGGGTAACTATGGCTACACCTTC.

Sample share makes this clone medium-sized. The chain employs TRBV12-5 and TRBJ1-1; D gene uncertain. Trimming pared 6 bases from V and 4 bases from J, leaving 12 bases between. CDR1 is LGHNT, CDR2 FRNRAP, per germline. CDR3 size: 13 residues. This chain's CDR3 is CASGPNMATEAFF. The CDR3 DNA reads TGTGCTAGTGGCCCCAATATGGCCACTGAAGCTTTCTTT.

The chain combines TRBV27 with TRBJ2-5, with 7 bases identical to TRBD1. Germline CDR1 reads MNHEY; CDR2 reads SMNVEV (reference sequence). V dropped 6 bases and J dropped 1; count of bases not matched to a gene: 11. The CDR3 totals 16 residues. The CDR3 loop is CASRDTQGSFQETQYF. CDR3 sequence (DNA): TGTGCCAGCAGAGACACACAGGGGTCCTTCCAAGAGACCCAGTACTTC.

The chain's CDR3 is CASSPKTVLSYNEQFF. In DNA, the CDR3 is TGTGCCAGCAGCCCAAAGACGGTTCTCTCCTACAATGAGCAGTTCTTC. The chain employs TRBV14 and TRBJ2-1, with D hard to call. The CDR3 has 16 residues. The V gene lost 4 bases and the J gene lost 0 bases, with 13 bases spanning the gap. In germline, CDR1 is SGHDN, CDR2 FVKESK.

V is TRBV10-3 and J is TRBJ2-2; D is perhaps TRBD1 or TRBD2 (5 bases each). The CDR3 length is 14 residues. Germline V gives CDR1 ENHRY, CDR2 SYGVKD. Trimming pared 6 bases from V and 1 base from J, leaving 9 bases between. The CDR3 reads CAISGTGNTGELFF. In DNA form, the CDR3 reads TGTGCCATCAGCGGGACGGGGAACACCGGGGAGCTGTTTTTT.

A remark on this clone: The junction shows a germline mismatch at one end, possibly a read error. The chain uses TRBV7-3 and TRBJ2-3; either TRBD1 or TRBD2 may fit D (5 bases each). CDR1 is SGHTA and CDR2 is FQGTGA in the germline V gene. The CDR3 contains 14 residues. The CDR3 sequence is CASSLRDSTDTQYF. As DNA, the CDR3 is TGCGCCAGCAGCCTTAGGGACAGCACAGATACGCAGTATTTT.

The chain links TRBV29-1 to TRBJ1-3, with D perhaps TRBD1 (5 bases). CDR1 and CDR2 from the germline V gene are SQVTM and ANQGSEA. The CDR3 extends over 12 amino acids. The V and J ends lost 7 bases and 0 bases respectively, with 7 bases between them. CDR3 DNA sequence: TGCAGCGCCGGGACCTCTGGAAACACCATATATTTT. Translation gives CSAGTSGNTIYF.